Listed here is a single T cell receptor beta chain. The target of this receptor is not known. No base qualities exist here, and no much larger clone lies one base off it. Libraries came from the immunoSEQ multiplex PCR assay. Drawn from immuneACCESS, this table holds only the in-frame rearrangements with V and J called that TCRdb kept. Clones are partly lost; checked studies trace under half to an unresolved V gene and leave the rest unexplained. This sample holds approximately 50,000 clones; approximately 93% were observed only once. The ten top clones hold around 0.31% of the sample. This sample is drawn from a study of T cell changes during pregnancy in multiple sclerosis (dated by TCRdb to between 2017 and 2020). Looking at the study overall: In women with multiple sclerosis, the researchers looked at how the T cell repertoire shifted as pregnancy progressed.

The CDR3 runs 15 residues from the cysteine to the phenylalanine. Only the CDR3 region is kept as DNA, spanning 45 bases read in frame from base 1. Taken from the germline V gene (reference sequence), the CDR1 and CDR2 loops are SGHKS and YYEKEE. Here V drops 0 bases and J drops 2 bases, and the junction holds 5 bases not matched to any gene. The specimen was CD4+ T cells from peripheral blood mononuclear cells, collected in the third trimester of pregnancy. The sequence derives from a female donor with multiple sclerosis, enrolled in a pregnancy study. This receptor chain uses TRBV5-5 and TRBJ2-7, and TRBD1 matches 7 of the central bases. The sequenced DNA: TGTGCCAGCAGCTTGGTTGGGACAGCAACCTACGAGCAGTACTTC. It is translated as CASSLVGTATYEQYF.